One and the same sample provided the 8 T cell receptor beta chains below, sequenced in a study of early T cells in non-severe SARS-CoV-2 infection. From the 5' RACE reads, TCRdb called clonotypes with MiXCR, one entry per CDR3 protein. The sample comprises tens of thousands of distinct CDR3 sequences, about 9% of which are singletons, and about 14% rests with the top ten. The source material was whole blood, sampled at baseline. The receptors shown here come from an adult who was a healthcare worker with PCR-confirmed SARS-CoV-2 infection or an uninfected control (not recorded which).

In this sample, this clonotype turned up many times. The chain joins TRBV5-4 to TRBJ2-3, with TRBD2 matching 10 bases. Germline-derived CDR1 and CDR2 are SGHNT and YYREEE (reference sequence). CDR3 size: 16 residues. Trimming at V came to 0 bases and at J to 6 bases, leaving 7 bases not matched to a gene. CDR3 in DNA: TGTGCCAGCAGCTTGGAGCTAGCGGGAGCGGTGGATACGCAGTATTTT. Protein sequence: CASSLELAGAVDTQYF.

This clonotype was counted between two and nine times. The chain recombines TRBV4-1 with TRBJ2-3; D possibly corresponds to TRBD2 (6 bases). Trimming removed 0 bases at V and 3 bases at J, with 10 bases between. CDR1 MGHRA and CDR2 YSYEKL come from the germline V gene. This CDR3 has 15 residues. The CDR3 DNA follows: TGCGCCAGCAGCCAAGATGGGGCGGGGACAGATACGCAGTATTTT. It encodes CASSQDGAGTDTQYF.

This clonotype was detected a few times. The rearrangement links TRBV6-6 to TRBJ1-6; TRBD1 is a possible D gene (6 bases). CDR1 is MNHNY and CDR2 is SVGAGI in the germline V gene (reference sequence). The length of the CDR3 is 14 residues. V gave up 5 bases and J gave up 7 bases, with 12 bases separating them. In nucleotides, the CDR3 is TGTGCCAGCAGTGCACAGGGTTTGAATTCACCCCTCCACTTT. This gives the protein CASSAQGLNSPLHF.

The rearrangement joins TRBV12-3 or TRBV12-4 to TRBJ1-2, with a possible D match to TRBD1 (5 bases). Trimming shortened V by 3 bases and J by 6 bases, and 11 bases separated the two germline ends. The length of the CDR3 is 13 residues. This CDR3 reads CASSLRRDDGYTF. The CDR3 DNA sequence: TGTGCCAGCAGTTTGCGCAGGGACGATGGCTACACCTTC.

In its sample, this clonotype was seen many times. The genes are TRBV7-9 and TRBJ2-1; 10 bases fit TRBD2. CDR3 size: 15 residues. V shed 0 bases and J 15 bases; nucleotides not matched to a gene: 11. In germline, CDR1 is SEHNR, CDR2 FQNEAQ (reference sequence). CDR3 loop: CASSLAGSSGSRGFF. The CDR3 DNA sequence: TGTGCCAGCAGCTTAGCAGGGTCTAGCGGGAGCCGAGGGTTCTTC.

This clonotype showed up many times. This chain uses TRBV20-1 with TRBJ1-2; no clear D gene. The CDR3 is 13 residues long. Germline assignment: CDR1 DFQATT and CDR2 SNEGSKA (reference sequence). V was pared by 3 bases and J by 4 bases, with 12 bases between. The CDR3 DNA sequence: TGCAGTGCTAGTTGGGGTCGAACCTATGGCTACACCTTC. Residues: CSASWGRTYGYTF.

This clonotype showed up just a few times. The chain carries TRBV29-1 and TRBJ2-3; tentatively, D is TRBD2 (5 bases). From germline, CDR1 is SQVTM and CDR2 ANQGSEA. V was cut by 2 bases and J by 7 bases, with 16 bases left in between. The CDR3 length is 14 residues. The CDR3 DNA is TGCAGCGTTGAACCTCTTGGGGAGCGATATACGCAGTATTTT. It yields the protein CSVEPLGERYTQYF.

The V call is TRBV7-2, the J call TRBJ2-7; TRBD2 aligns across 12 bases. Looked up from germline, CDR1 is SGHTA and CDR2 is FQGNSA. Trimming removed 5 bases from V and 6 bases from J; junction bases left unmatched: 11. The CDR3 has 16 residues. The CDR3 region is CASSPSSGRALGEQYF. The CDR3 nucleotides are TGTGCCAGCAGCCCGTCTAGCGGGAGGGCGTTGGGCGAGCAGTACTTC.